This TCR beta chain emerged from a study of neurological immune-mediated disorders. This clonotype has just a few counts. A 10-nucleotide random UMI tagged transcripts in template-switch 5'RACE cDNA synthesis. TCRdb processed the 5' RACE reads anew with MiXCR; each CDR3 protein has one entry. Among about 59,000 distinct CDR3 sequences listed, 3.5% to 4.5% were seen once. The sample was PBMCs. This TCR derives from a woman between 50 and 59 years old with multiple sclerosis.

The CDR3 DNA follows: TGTGCCAGCAGCCGGACTAGCATGTACCAAGAGACCCAGTACTTC. This encodes CASSRTSMYQETQYF. The chain couples TRBV9 to TRBJ2-5, with TRBD2 identical over 8 bases. Unmatched junction bases numbered 5, after V lost 4 bases and J lost 0 bases. CDR1 is SGDLS and CDR2 is YYNGEE in the germline V gene. The CDR3 has 15 amino acids.